What follows are 16 T cell receptor beta chains derived from one specimen sequenced in a study of T-cell reconstitution after alpha-beta-depleted transplantation in children. A library of TCRbeta sequences, prepared with unique molecular identifiers, was generated. Each CDR3 protein is one row after TCRdb ran MiXCR on the PCR reads. The data show around 500,000 distinct CDR3 sequences, around 13% seen once. Sequenced material: PBMCs from the stem cell graft donor, taken from the stem cell graft. The receptors shown here come from a human donor who donated a stem cell graft to a child with combined immunodeficiency.

This clonotype occurred many times. This chain connects TRBV5-6 to TRBJ2-7, with D possibly TRBD1 on 5 matching bases. Trimming left V 4 bases short and J 2 bases short, with 13 bases between. The CDR3 totals 14 residues. The germline gives CDR1 SGHDT, CDR2 YYEEEE. CDR3 residues: CASSARQTAYEQYF. CDR3 sequence (DNA): TGTGCCAGCAGCGCAAGACAGACTGCCTACGAGCAGTACTTC.

This clonotype was observed a few times. This chain uses TRBV20-1 with TRBJ1-2; D unclear. The CDR3 extends over 12 amino acids. Germline V gene sequence: CDR1 DFQATT, CDR2 SNEGSKA (reference sequence). Deletions cut 0 bases from V and 13 bases from J, with 15 bases between. The CDR3: CSARDVGPWSTF. Written as DNA, the CDR3 is TGCAGTGCTAGAGATGTGGGCCCCTGGAGCACCTTC.

This clonotype was seen more than once but under ten times. The chain recombines TRBV24-1 with TRBJ2-5; D might be TRBD1 or TRBD2, each matching 6 bases. Trimming pared 8 bases from V and 4 bases from J, leaving 13 bases between. The length of the CDR3 is 13 residues. Germline loops: CDR1 KGHDR, CDR2 SFDVKD. CDR3 in DNA: TGTGCCACCAAGGGGGGAGCGGGAGAGACCCAGTACTTC. This sequence encodes CATKGGAGETQYF.

This clonotype was counted at least ten times. V and J are TRBV6-5 and TRBJ2-5, with D maybe TRBD1 (6 bases). This CDR3 contains 13 residues. The V gene lost 6 bases and the J gene lost 0 bases, with 8 bases spanning the gap. Looked up from germline, CDR1 is MNHEY and CDR2 is SVGAGI. CDR3 protein: CASRGGYQETQYF. The DNA for the CDR3 is TGTGCCAGCAGAGGGGGATACCAAGAGACCCAGTACTTC.

The sample holds a few counts of this clonotype. The chain combines TRBV5-5 with TRBJ2-1, with D tentatively TRBD1 (5 bases). CDR3 length: 14 amino acids. Germline lookup yields CDR1 SGHKS and CDR2 YYEKEE (reference sequence). Between the trimmed V and J ends, which lost 0 bases and 7 bases, there was a span of 11 bases. CDR3 in DNA: TGTGCCAGCAGCTTGGTGAAGGGGCTGAATGAGCAGTTCTTC. Its translation: CASSLVKGLNEQFF.

This clonotype was counted a few times. V and J are TRBV5-5 and TRBJ1-1; tentative D call: TRBD1 (6 bases). The ends were cut back, 0 bases at V and 10 bases at J, with 16 bases in the middle. From germline, CDR1 is SGHKS and CDR2 YYEKEE (reference sequence). The CDR3 has 14 residues. DNA for the CDR3: TGTGCCAGCAGCTTGGCTGGCGACAGGAGCAGAGCTTTCTTT. This codes for CASSLAGDRSRAFF. Complete variable domain (other parts from reference TRBV5-5 and TRBJ1-1): DAGVTQSPTHLIKTRGQQVTLRCSPISGHKSVSWYQQVLGQGPQFIFQYYEKEERGRGNFPDRFSARQFPNYSSELNVNALLLGDSALYLCASSLAGDRSRAFFGQGTRLTVV.

The genes are TRBV3-1 and TRBJ2-5, with D possibly TRBD1 on 5 matching bases. The CDR3 length is 15 residues. Trimming removed 5 bases from V and 5 bases from J, with 18 bases in between. Germline assignment: CDR1 LGHDT and CDR2 YNNKEL (reference sequence). CDR3 protein: CASSSSGSGVETQYF. The CDR3 DNA sequence: TGTGCCAGCAGCTCCTCAGGGTCGGGCGTGGAGACCCAGTACTTC.

The rearrangement links TRBV7-7 to TRBJ2-5, with D maybe TRBD1 (8 bases). The CDR3 sequence is 15 residues long. V was pared by 4 bases and J by 6 bases, with 18 bases between. Per the germline V gene, CDR1 is SSHAT and CDR2 is FNYEAQ (reference sequence). The CDR3 protein is CASSSLTGEGKTQYF. CDR3 DNA sequence: TGTGCCAGCAGCTCCTTGACAGGGGAGGGAAAGACCCAGTACTTC.

This clonotype has a count of ten or more. The chain combines TRBV7-2 with TRBJ2-5, with 7 bases identical to TRBD2. The junction had 6 bases not matched to a gene; V was cut back by 3 bases and J by 2 bases. Germline loops: CDR1 SGHTA, CDR2 FQGNSA. This CDR3 has 15 amino acids. The CDR3 DNA follows: TGTGCCAGCAGCTTCAGCGGGATTCGGCAAGAGACCCAGTACTTC. It yields the protein CASSFSGIRQETQYF. Looking up the rest from reference TRBV7-2 and TRBJ2-5 gives the full variable domain: GAGVSQSPSNKVTEKGKDVELRCDPISGHTALYWYRQSLGQGLEFLIYFQGNSAPDKSGLPSDRFSAERTGGSVSTLTIQRTQQEDSAVYLCASSFSGIRQETQYFGPGTRLLVL.

In this sample, this clonotype turned up a few times. The chain has TRBV19 and TRBJ2-1; TRBD2 is a possible D gene (7 bases). The CDR3 runs to 14 residues. Trimming stripped 7 bases from V and 6 bases from J, with 16 bases between. Germline CDR1 is LNHDA and CDR2 is SQIVND (reference sequence). CDR3 amino acids: CASKGGGRSNEQFF. CDR3 bases: TGTGCCAGTAAGGGGGGAGGGCGAAGCAATGAGCAGTTCTTC.

Of note for this clonotype: Being one base from a much bigger clone, this may be a read error. This CDR3 is missing its conserved last phenylalanine or tryptophan, likely due to a read error. The chain has TRBV12-3 or TRBV12-4 and TRBJ1-1, with D perhaps TRBD1 (6 bases). V dropped 7 bases and J dropped 8 bases, with 20 bases sitting between them. The CDR3 length is 14 residues. DNA of the CDR3: TGTGCCAGCACTCGGTCAGGGGAACCTTTAGAAGCTTTCTCT. Translated: CASTRSGEPLEAFS.

This clonotype was seen repeatedly, ten times or more. The chain uses TRBV7-9 and TRBJ2-7, with 9 positions matching TRBD1. The CDR3 sequence is 14 residues long. V dropped 5 bases and J dropped 3; count of bases not matched to a gene: 5. Per the germline V gene, CDR1 is SEHNR and CDR2 is FQNEAQ (reference sequence). This CDR3 reads CASSLPGQGYEQYF. Here the CDR3 DNA reads TGTGCCAGCAGCCTACCGGGACAGGGCTACGAGCAGTACTTC. The full variable domain, rest sourced from reference TRBV7-9 and TRBJ2-7, is DTGVSQNPRHKITKRGQNVTFRCDPISEHNRLYWYRQTLGQGPEFLTYFQNEAQLEKSRLLSDRFSAERPKGSFSTLEIQRTEQGDSAMYLCASSLPGQGYEQYFGPGTRLTVT.

This clonotype was detected a few times. This rearrangement joins TRBV12-3 or TRBV12-4 to TRBJ2-7, with 7 bases matching TRBD2. There are 14 residues in the CDR3. V trimming: 1 base; J trimming: 9 bases; junction bases outside the gene matches: 9. CDR3 sequence (DNA): TGTGCCAGCAGTTTAGTAGCGGGCCCTCGTGGGCAGTACTTC. Protein: CASSLVAGPRGQYF.

The chain combines TRBV5-6 with TRBJ1-1, with a possible D match to TRBD1 (6 bases). V lost 5 bases to trimming and J lost 11 bases, with 13 bases between them. Germline V lookup: CDR1 SGHDT, CDR2 YYEEEE. The CDR3 has 11 residues. The CDR3 sequence: CASSEGGRAFF. The CDR3 nucleotides read TGTGCCAGCAGTGAGGGGGGTCGGGCTTTCTTT.

The chain couples TRBV7-9 to TRBJ2-7; D might be TRBD2 (6 bases). Germline V gene lookup returns CDR1 SEHNR and CDR2 FQNEAQ (reference sequence). The CDR3 has 14 residues. Trimming left V 6 bases short and J 4 bases short, with 16 bases between. CDR3 protein: CASSSRPGLYEQYF. CDR3 bases: TGTGCCAGCAGTTCTCGCCCGGGACTTTACGAGCAGTACTTC.

This clonotype was picked up many times. V is TRBV12-3 or TRBV12-4 and J is TRBJ2-7; TRBD2 agrees at 12 bases. V dropped 6 bases and J dropped 2; count of bases not matched to a gene: 5. There are 15 residues in the CDR3. CDR3 amino acids: CASSPWTSGTYEQYF. CDR3 DNA sequence: TGTGCCAGCAGCCCATGGACTAGCGGGACCTACGAGCAGTACTTC.